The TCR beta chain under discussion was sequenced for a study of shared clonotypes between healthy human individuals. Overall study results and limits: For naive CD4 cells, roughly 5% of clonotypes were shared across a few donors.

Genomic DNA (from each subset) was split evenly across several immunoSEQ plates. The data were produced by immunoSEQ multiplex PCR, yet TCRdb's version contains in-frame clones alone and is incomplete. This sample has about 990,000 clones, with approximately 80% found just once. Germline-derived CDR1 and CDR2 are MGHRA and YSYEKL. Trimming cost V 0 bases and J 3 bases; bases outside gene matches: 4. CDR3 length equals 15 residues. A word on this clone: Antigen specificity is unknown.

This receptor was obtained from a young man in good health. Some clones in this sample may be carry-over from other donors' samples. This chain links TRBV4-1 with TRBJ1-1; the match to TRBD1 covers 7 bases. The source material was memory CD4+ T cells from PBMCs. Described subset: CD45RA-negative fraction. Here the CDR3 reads CASSQEGGMYTEAFF. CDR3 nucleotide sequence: TGCGCCAGCAGCCAAGAAGGGGGCATGTACACTGAAGCTTTCTTT.